This T cell receptor (beta chain) was sequenced in a study of long-term antiretroviral therapy in people with HIV (dated by TCRdb to 2022 to 2024). In the study overall: Collection of the earliest samples took place about a decade ahead of the 2015 WHO recommendation for immediate ART, at a time when ART was typically delayed until CD4 counts fell. No cross-contamination during QIAcube processing was seen in test extractions of a monoclonal T-cell line run alongside 30 or so polyclonal samples. Of the approximately 30 participants with HIV, more than 10 were female. From some 27 adults with confirmed HIV infection, the cohort provided approximately 190 cryopreserved PBMC samples, gathered serially across a mean of about six years (range 1-12). A retrospective serial study tested whether ART initiation and durable HIV suppression were associated with changes in peripheral blood TRB repertoire composition and diversity.

The immunoSEQ hsTCRB v3.0 assay was used at survey level resolution for TRB variable region sequencing. The target sequencing depth for TRB was 40,000-50,000 T-cell genomes per sample. TRB libraries were pooled and sequenced on an Illumina MiSeq using a v3 150-cycle kit. The original pipeline was this. Repertoire analysis was run in R within a reproducible Nextflow workflow that covered QC, data transformation and analysis. LymphoSeq2, an R package for exploring AIRR-Seq data, was used to implement the custom analyses. Several samples that produced fewer than 5000 total TRB sequences were removed, so some 180 HIV repertoires were analyzed. Among the 180 to 200 HIV repertoires that were kept, some 61 were collected before ART initiation and 120 to 140 were collected after ART initiation. Each repertoire was downsampled to 5000 TRB nucleotide sequences, and summary statistics were averaged across 100 downsampling iterations. Only TRB sequences with CDR3 regions of at least seven amino acids were retained for analysis. Diversity was measured with a Shannon entropy-derived clonality score and the Gini coefficient. Repertoire networks linked the top 5000 CDR3 amino acid sequences whenever two sequences differed by an edit distance of one. For TRB CDR3 amino acid sequences, GLIPH2 was used to predict antigen specificity groups and MHC restriction. To flag known associations with CMV, EBV, HIV or tissue antigens, CDR3 amino acid sequences were compared against VDJdb and McPAS-TCR. Pre-ART, post-ART and control groups were compared with Wilcoxon signed-rank tests and Holm-Bonferroni correction. TCRdb mirrors the immuneACCESS table, restricted to in-frame sequences. Some clones are absent from its copies; in checked studies, under half trace to an unresolved V gene, and the reason for the others is unknown. V and J calls and clone size are given by that table; D and trimming were obtained from the DNA. This sample gives approximately 23,000 clones in total; 86% of them show up just once. The ten largest clones represent roughly 4.8% of the sample.

What the work shows at the level of the full study, not this receptor alone: Expanded TRB clones identified before ART initiation dominated the repertoire across all time points, though the dominance fluctuated and decreased in many PLHIV after ART. Compared with controls, HIV repertoires had narrower CDR3 length ranges, and the network structure pointed to an antigen-experienced repertoire that shifted only slightly toward naive after ART. Samples dated from 2004 to 2017, and the ART regimens used may be less effective than current ones. Because pre-ART samples had limited cell numbers, profiling was done on unsorted PBMC rather than on sorted CD4+ and CD8+ T cells. Limited PBMC availability meant only the TCR beta chain was sequenced, without alpha chain pairing. Starting ART was linked to a significant rise in TRB diversity, yet even with long-term ART the diversity remained significantly lower than in transplant donor controls. No data were available on ART adherence, viral resistance or therapy changes, limiting inferences about post-ART repertoire changes.

To be included, a participant needed at least one PBMC sample from before ART initiation plus at least two post-ART samples. All participants with HIV were treated in the United States of America. Cryopreserved samples of about 0.95-11 million PBMC were thawed and washed before DNA extraction. At the time of the earliest PBMC sample, participants with HIV were aged between roughly 20 and 60 years. PBMC samples were contributed by each participant from 1-4 timepoints before ART initiation and 2-8 timepoints after ART initiation, with a median of 7 samples. Serial HIV viral load, CD4+ T-cell count, ART history and demographic data were obtained for every participant. Genomic DNA was extracted from unsorted PBMC with a Qiagen kit on a QIAcube, processed in batches of 12 samples. Relative to germline, V is 0 bases shorter and J is 1 base shorter, with 5 bases between their ends. Measured from the cysteine to the phenylalanine, the CDR3 is 14 residues long. Only the CDR3 part of the read is kept: 42 bases, read in frame from the first base. Reading the germline V gene gives CDR1 MNHEY and CDR2 SVGAGI.

About this clone: Its antigen target is currently unknown. Within one base of it there is no much larger clone, and no base qualities were kept.

The V and J segments used are TRBV6-5 and TRBJ2-3, with no D gene named confidently. Sequencing used unsorted PBMCs, obtained just over 2.6 years after starting antiretroviral therapy. The TCR comes from a man aged 35 to 55 with HIV. The DNA sequence is TGTGCCAGCAGTTACTCCGACGGCACAGATACGCAGTATTTT. It specifies CASSYSDGTDTQYF.